The 10 T cell receptor beta chains given below trace back to one sample, sequenced in a study of OX40 agonist ivuxolimab in advanced cancers. The data were produced by immunoSEQ multiplex PCR, yet TCRdb's version contains in-frame clones alone and is incomplete. The sample shows 60,000 to 75,000 clones, 85% to 95% of them seen only once. Sequenced here: CD4+ or CD8+ T cells sorted from blood, sampled in a trial of the OX40 agonist ivuxolimab. The origin of the receptors is an adult with an advanced solid tumor such as melanoma, head and neck, liver or kidney cancer.

The chain recombines TRBV12-5 with TRBJ2-7; D ambiguous. CDR3 length: 11 residues. Germline V gives CDR1 LGHNT, CDR2 FRNRAP. The V end was cut by 5 bases, the J end by 3 bases, with 5 bases between. CDR3 sequence: CASGPSYEQYF. The DNA for the CDR3 is TGTGCTAGTGGTCCTAGCTACGAGCAGTACTTC.

This sequence joins TRBV4-1 and TRBJ1-1, with 7 bases lining up with TRBD1. Per the germline V gene, CDR1 is MGHRA and CDR2 is YSYEKL. V dropped 5 bases and J dropped 3; count of bases not matched to a gene: 3. This CDR3 has 13 residues. The CDR3, as DNA: TGCGCCAGCAGCGGCGGGACAGACACTGAAGCTTTCTTT. It encodes CASSGGTDTEAFF.

The chain combines TRBV7-6 with TRBJ2-2; 8 bases agree with TRBD2. CDR1 is SGHVS, CDR2 FNYEAQ, per germline. The CDR3 length is 15 residues. The V and J ends lost 5 bases and 2 bases, in that order; junction bases with no gene match: 4. CDR3 loop: CASSPGRANTGELFF. The CDR3 DNA sequence: TGTGCCAGCAGCCCCGGGAGGGCAAACACCGGGGAGCTGTTTTTT.

The chain couples TRBV4-1 to TRBJ2-1, with 12 bases lining up with TRBD2. Looked up from germline, CDR1 is MGHRA and CDR2 is YSYEKL. The CDR3 contains 17 residues. The J segment lost 6 bases and the V segment lost 1 base, leaving 7 bases of the junction unmatched. The CDR3 coding sequence is TGCGCCAGCAGCCAAGCACCCCTAGCGGGGGGGACCAATGAGCAGTTCTTC. Translation gives CASSQAPLAGGTNEQFF.

The chain is built from TRBV11-2 and TRBJ1-1; D remains ambiguous. The CDR3 has 14 residues. With 5 bases removed from V and 1 base from J, the gap between germline ends came to 11 bases. Germline lookup yields CDR1 SGHAT and CDR2 FQNNGV. CDR3 sequence reads: CASSHTDGNTEAFF. The CDR3 DNA follows: TGTGCCAGCAGCCATACGGACGGGAACACTGAAGCTTTCTTT.

This rearrangement joins TRBV5-4 to TRBJ2-1, with 9 bases matching TRBD2. The ends lost 0 bases at V and 6 bases at J; junction bases unmatched: 7. Germline loops: CDR1 SGHNT, CDR2 YYREEE (reference sequence). The CDR3 is 16 amino acids. The DNA of the CDR3 is TGTGCCAGCAGCTTGGGGGCGGGGGGGCCCGTCAATGAGCAGTTCTTC. Translating gives CASSLGAGGPVNEQFF.

The chain couples TRBV11-2 to TRBJ2-7; D unresolved. Germline lookup yields CDR1 SGHAT and CDR2 FQNNGV. The V end lost 5 bases, the J end lost 3 bases, and 11 bases lay between the germline ends. This CDR3 is 13 amino acids long. CDR3 sequence (DNA): TGTGCCAGCAGCCCTGGTGGGTACTACGAGCAGTACTTC. This translates into CASSPGGYYEQYF.

This chain uses TRBV5-5 with TRBJ2-3; tentatively, D is TRBD1 (5 bases). Trimming took off 5 bases at V and 3 bases at J, with 7 bases between the two ends. Germline V gene lookup returns CDR1 SGHKS and CDR2 YYEKEE (reference sequence). CDR3 size: 12 residues. The CDR3 protein is CASRRGTDTQYF. In DNA, the CDR3 is TGTGCCAGCAGAAGGGGAACAGATACGCAGTATTTT.

The chain employs TRBV19 and TRBJ2-5; D is tentatively TRBD1 or TRBD2 (5 bases each). Trimming pared 6 bases from V and 5 bases from J, leaving 19 bases between. Germline assignment: CDR1 LNHDA and CDR2 SQIVND (reference sequence). The CDR3 runs to 15 residues. DNA of the CDR3: TGTGCCAGTAGCCGGGACGGAGGATCCCCCGAGACCCAGTACTTC. It codes for CASSRDGGSPETQYF. Drawing the rest from reference TRBV19 and TRBJ2-5, the complete variable domain is DGGITQSPKYLFRKEGQNVTLSCEQNLNHDAMYWYRQDPGQGLRLIYYSQIVNDFQKGDIAEGYSVSREKKESFPLTVTSAQKNPTAFYLCASSRDGGSPETQYFGPGTRLLVL.

This sequence joins TRBV9 and TRBJ2-7; 7 bases match TRBD1. V dropped 0 bases and J dropped 2; count of bases not matched to a gene: 5. In germline, CDR1 is SGDLS, CDR2 YYNGEE. This CDR3 has 15 residues. The DNA of the CDR3 is TGTGCCAGCAGCGTAGACAGGGGAAGCACCTACGAGCAGTACTTC. Its protein product is CASSVDRGSTYEQYF.